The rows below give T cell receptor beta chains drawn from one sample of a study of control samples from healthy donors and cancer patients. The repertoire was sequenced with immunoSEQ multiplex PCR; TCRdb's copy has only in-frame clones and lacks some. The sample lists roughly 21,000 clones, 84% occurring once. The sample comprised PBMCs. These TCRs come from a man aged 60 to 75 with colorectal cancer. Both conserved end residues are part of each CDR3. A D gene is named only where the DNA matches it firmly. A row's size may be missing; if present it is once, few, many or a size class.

CASSSDGLAGELFF,TGTGCCAGCAGTTCCGACGGGTTAGCCGGGGAGCTGTTTTTT,TRBV6-2/TRBV6-3,-,-,TRBJ2-2
CASSPLAGTGHNNEQYF,TGTGCCAGCTCACCATTAGCGGGTACAGGACATAACAACGAGCAGTACTTC,TRBV18,TRBD2,-,TRBJ2-7
CASSFSGLAGSYEQYF,TGTGCCAGCAGCTTTAGCGGCCTAGCGGGTTCCTACGAGCAGTACTTC,TRBV7-9,TRBD2,-,TRBJ2-7
CASSVTGTGTSGNTIYF,TGTGCCAGTAGTGTGACCGGGACAGGGACCTCTGGAAACACCATATATTTT,TRBV19,TRBD1,-,TRBJ1-3
CAWTEGQANYGYTF,TGTGCCTGGACCGAGGGACAAGCTAACTATGGCTACACCTTC,TRBV30,-,-,TRBJ1-2
CASSVISGANVLTF,TGTGCCAGCAGTGTTATATCTGGGGCCAACGTCCTGACTTTC,TRBV2,-,-,TRBJ2-6
CSGRTGLGGKLFF,TGCAGCGGACGGACAGGCCTAGGGGGAAAACTGTTTTTT,TRBV29-1,TRBD1,-,TRBJ1-4
CASSQVDRFKNEQYF,TGCGCCAGCAGCCAAGTGGACAGGTTTAAGAACGAGCAGTACTTC,TRBV4-1,TRBD1,-,TRBJ2-7
CASSVGIQGNTEAFF,TGTGCCAGCAGCGTAGGGATACAGGGTAACACTGAAGCTTTCTTT,TRBV9,-,-,TRBJ1-1
CASSDRGKNTEAFF,TGTGCCAGCAGTGACAGGGGAAAGAACACTGAAGCTTTCTTT,TRBV2,-,-,TRBJ1-1
CASSPRDGKNTEAFF,TGTGCCAGCTCACCCCGGGACGGGAAGAACACTGAAGCTTTCTTT,TRBV18,-,-,TRBJ1-1
CASSPSGGSDYGYTF,TGTGCCAGCTCACCTTCCGGGGGTTCAGACTATGGCTACACCTTC,TRBV18,-,-,TRBJ1-2
CASRLNSGGAGDTQYF,TGTGCCAGCAGGTTAAATAGCGGGGGGGCCGGAGATACGCAGTATTTT,TRBV6-4,TRBD2,-,TRBJ2-3
CASSQEGHGDDEQYF,TGTGCCAGCAGCCAAGAAGGCCACGGGGACGATGAGCAGTACTTC,TRBV14,-,few,TRBJ2-7
CASSPVDIYGYTF,TGCGCCAGCAGCCCGGTCGATATCTATGGCTACACCTTC,TRBV5-1,-,-,TRBJ1-2
CASSVGTGEETQYF,TGTGCCAGCAGCGTCGGGACAGGGGAAGAGACCCAGTACTTC,TRBV7-9,TRBD1,-,TRBJ2-5
CASSLGQGAWEQYF,TGCGCCAGCAGCTTGGGTCAGGGGGCCTGGGAGCAGTACTTC,TRBV5-1,TRBD1,-,TRBJ2-7
CASSLAPGLGANVLTF,TGTGCCAGCAGCTTAGCTCCAGGGTTAGGGGCCAACGTCCTGACTTTC,TRBV7-2,-,-,TRBJ2-6
CASSLDLGDTEAFF,TGTGCCAGCAGCTTGGATTTGGGGGACACTGAAGCTTTCTTT,TRBV5-4,-,-,TRBJ1-1
CASTPGLSGANVLTF,TGTGCCAGCACGCCGGGCCTCTCTGGGGCCAACGTCCTGACTTTC,TRBV2,-,-,TRBJ2-6
CASSYSFFEGRIDEAFF,TGTGCCAGCAGTTACTCGTTCTTTGAAGGGAGGATAGATGAAGCTTTCTTT,TRBV6-2/TRBV6-3,-,-,TRBJ1-1